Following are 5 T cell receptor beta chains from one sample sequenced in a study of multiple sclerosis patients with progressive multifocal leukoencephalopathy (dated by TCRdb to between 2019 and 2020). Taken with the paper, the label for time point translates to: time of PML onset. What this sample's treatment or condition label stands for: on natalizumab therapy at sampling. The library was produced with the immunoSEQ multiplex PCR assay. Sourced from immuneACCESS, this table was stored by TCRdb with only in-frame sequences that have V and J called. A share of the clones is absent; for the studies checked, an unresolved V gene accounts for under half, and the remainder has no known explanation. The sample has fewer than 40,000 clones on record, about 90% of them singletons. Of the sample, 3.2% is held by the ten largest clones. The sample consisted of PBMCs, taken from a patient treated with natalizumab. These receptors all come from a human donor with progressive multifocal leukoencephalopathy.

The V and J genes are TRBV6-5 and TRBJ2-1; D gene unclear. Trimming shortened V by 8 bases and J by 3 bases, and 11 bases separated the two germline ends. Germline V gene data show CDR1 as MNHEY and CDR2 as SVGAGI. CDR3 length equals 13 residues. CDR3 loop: CASGPAFYNEQFF. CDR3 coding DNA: TGTGCCAGCGGCCCAGCCTTCTACAATGAGCAGTTCTTC.

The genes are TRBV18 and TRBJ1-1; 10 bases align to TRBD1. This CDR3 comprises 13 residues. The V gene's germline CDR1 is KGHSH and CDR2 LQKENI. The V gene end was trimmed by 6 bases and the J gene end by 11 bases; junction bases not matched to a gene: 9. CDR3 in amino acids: CASSERQGALAFF. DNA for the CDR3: TGTGCCAGCTCGGAGAGACAGGGGGCCTTGGCTTTCTTT.

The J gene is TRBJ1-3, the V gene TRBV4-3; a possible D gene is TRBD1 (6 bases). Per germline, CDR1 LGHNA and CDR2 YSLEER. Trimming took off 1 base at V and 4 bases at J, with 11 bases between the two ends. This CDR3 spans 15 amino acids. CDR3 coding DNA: TGCGCCAGCAGCCAAGGTGGGGGGCTCGGAAACACCATATATTTT. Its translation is CASSQGGGLGNTIYF.

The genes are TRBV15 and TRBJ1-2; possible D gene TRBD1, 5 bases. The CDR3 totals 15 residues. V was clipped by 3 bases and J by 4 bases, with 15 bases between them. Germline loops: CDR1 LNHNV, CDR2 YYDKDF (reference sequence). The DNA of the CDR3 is TGTGCCACCAGCAGGGGCGGGCCGCAGGGCTATGGCTACACCTTC. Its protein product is CATSRGGPQGYGYTF.

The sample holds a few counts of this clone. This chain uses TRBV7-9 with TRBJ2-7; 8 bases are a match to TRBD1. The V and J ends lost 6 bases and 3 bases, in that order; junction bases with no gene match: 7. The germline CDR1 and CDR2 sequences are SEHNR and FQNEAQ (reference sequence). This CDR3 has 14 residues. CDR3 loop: CASRETGALYEQYF. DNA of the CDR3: TGTGCCAGCAGAGAGACAGGGGCTCTCTACGAGCAGTACTTC.